This paragraph reports one TCR beta chain. This clone showed up just once. The specificity of this receptor is unknown. No base quality values were provided; no much bigger clone lies one nucleotide off. In the same sample, other DNA sequences code for this CDR3. These data originate in a study of T cells in tumors and immune-related adverse events (TCRdb year 2021). Using the immunoSEQ assay, the TCR beta locus was amplified and sequenced, producing bulk TCR Vbeta CDR3 data. Per the original workflow: CDR3s were excluded if they were non-productive, were shorter than 7 amino acids, or did not start with C or end with F/W. Analysis was restricted to specimens with at least 1000 reads, and clonotypes were defined at the amino acid level. To compute clonality, Pielou's evenness was subtracted from 1. Library sizes were equalized by abundance-weighted random subsampling with replacement, which was repeated 100 times so that 95% confidence intervals could be reported. Repertoire overlap was quantified with the Morisita overlap index, and the top 40 clones per specimen were checked for overlap with the irAE. Not all clones reach the TCRdb copy of this immuneACCESS table, which keeps in-frame sequences only. Checked studies attribute under half of the gap to unresolved V genes and leave the rest unexplained. From that table come the V and J calls and clone size; the DNA was used to work out D and trimming. Present in this sample are around 10,000 clones, 85% to 95% of which were seen just once. Approximately 1.5% of the sample is held by the ten biggest clonotypes.

The meaning of the sample's treatment or condition label: nivolumab (PD-1 blockade) given before sampling. The DNeasy Blood and Tissue Kit was used to extract DNA from formalin-fixed paraffin-embedded specimens. Spanning cysteine to phenylalanine, the CDR3 consists of 15 amino acids. Of all the DNA, just the CDR3 is kept, 45 bases in frame from base 1. V loses 5 bases, J loses 5 bases, and the germline ends lie 18 bases apart. Reading the germline V gene gives CDR1 MDHEN and CDR2 SYDVKM. Material: lymph node tissue, obtained from a patient treated with anti-PD-1 therapy. The V and J segments used are TRBV28 and TRBJ1-1; matching of 5 bases hints at TRBD1 as the D gene. The TCR was taken from a female donor with metastatic renal cell carcinoma. The DNA reads TGTGCCAGCAGTGAAGGTGGGCAGGGTAGTACTGAAGCTTTCTTT. Translated, it gives CASSEGGQGSTEAFF.